This passage covers 18 T cell receptor beta chains from one sample sequenced in a study of cytomegalovirus exposure and HLA in healthy donors. PCR used 60 Vbeta primers and 13 Jbeta primers. TCRdb keeps only in-frame clones here, not all; method: immunoSEQ multiplex PCR. Here the sample spans around 130,000 clones, 75% to 90% being singletons. The sample was PBMCs. Receptors were obtained from a woman in her forties in good health and CMV-seronegative.

This clone was seen once. The V and J genes are TRBV20-1 and TRBJ1-2, with D perhaps matching TRBD1 (6 bases). Germline V gene data show CDR1 as DFQATT and CDR2 as SNEGSKA (reference sequence). This CDR3 has 11 amino acids. Trimming took 8 bases from V and 2 from J, leaving 9 bases between them. The CDR3 sequence is CSTQGNYGYTF. CDR3 nucleotides: TGCAGTACTCAGGGGAACTATGGCTACACCTTC.

This chain joins TRBV5-1 and TRBJ2-1; 9 bases match TRBD2. Germline V gene data show CDR1 as SGHRS and CDR2 as YFSETQ. The CDR3 totals 16 residues. V was clipped by 0 bases and J by 6 bases; unmatched bases: 7. For the CDR3, the DNA is TGCGCCAGCAGCTTGGGCGGGGGGGCAGGTTTCAATGAGCAGTTCTTC. It encodes CASSLGGGAGFNEQFF. Full variable domain (rest looked up from reference TRBV5-1 and TRBJ2-1): KAGVTQTPRYLIKTRGQQVTLSCSPISGHRSVSWYQQTPGQGLQFLFEYFSETQRNKGNFPGRFSGRQFSNSRSEMNVSTLELGDSALYLCASSLGGGAGFNEQFFGPGTRLTVL.

The chain joins TRBV29-1 to TRBJ2-3; 11 bases match TRBD2. With V trimmed by 8 bases and J by 6 bases, 10 bases remained unmatched. This CDR3 is built from 14 residues. Germline V gives CDR1 SQVTM, CDR2 ANQGSEA. The CDR3 bases are TGCAGCTCCAAAGGGCTAGCGGGAGGTGATACGCAGTATTTT. Translation gives CSSKGLAGGDTQYF.

The V gene is TRBV4-1, the J gene TRBJ1-4, with D possibly TRBD1 on 6 matching bases. Looked up from germline, CDR1 is MGHRA and CDR2 is YSYEKL. CDR3 length: 15 amino acids. Trimming removed 0 bases from V and 6 bases from J, with 11 bases in between. Here the CDR3 DNA reads TGCGCCAGCAGCCAAGATCGGACAGTTGATGAAAAACTGTTTTTT. This translates into CASSQDRTVDEKLFF.

CDR3 sequence reads: CACGAEALGYTF. The DNA of the CDR3 is TGTGCCTGCGGGGCAGAGGCCCTTGGCTACACCTTC. The J gene is TRBJ1-2, the V gene TRBV6-6, with a weak D call TRBD1 (5 bases). This CDR3 region has 12 residues. Germline assignment: CDR1 MNHNY and CDR2 SVGAGI (reference sequence). V lost 11 bases to trimming and J lost 7 bases, with 17 bases between them.

The chain has TRBV29-1 and TRBJ2-7; 8 nucleotides match TRBD1. Trimming cost V 2 bases and J 7 bases; bases outside gene matches: 13. In germline, CDR1 is SQVTM, CDR2 ANQGSEA. The CDR3 is 15 amino acids. The DNA of the CDR3 is TGCAGCGTTGAACCGGTGGACAGGGCGACTGGGGAGCAGTACTTC. Its protein is CSVEPVDRATGEQYF.

The gene calls are TRBV15 and TRBJ2-7; 10 nucleotides line up with TRBD1. With V trimmed by 4 bases and J by 3 bases, 3 bases remained unmatched. The germline V gene has CDR1 LNHNV and CDR2 YYDKDF (reference sequence). The CDR3 has 14 residues. In nucleotides, the CDR3 is TGTGCCACCAGCAAAGGACAGGGGGACTACGAGCAGTACTTC. This translates into CATSKGQGDYEQYF. The variable domain in full, completed from reference TRBV15 and TRBJ2-7, reads DAMVIQNPRYQVTQFGKPVTLSCSQTLNHNVMYWYQQKSSQAPKLLFHYYDKDFNNEADTPDNFQSRRPNTSFCFLDIRSPGLGDTAMYLCATSKGQGDYEQYFGPGTRLTVT.

In regard to this clone: Additional DNA sequences in this sample encode the identical CDR3. DNA of the CDR3: TGTGCCAGCAGTTCAGGACTAGCAGCAGATACGCAGTATTTT. Translation gives CASSSGLAADTQYF. J is TRBJ2-3 and V is TRBV6-5, with 8 bases fitting TRBD2. V gave up 4 bases and J gave up 4 bases; unmatched junction bases: 4. The length of the CDR3 is 14 residues. Germline CDR1 reads MNHEY; CDR2 reads SVGAGI.

V and J are TRBV11-3 and TRBJ2-1; 9 positions match TRBD2. The CDR3 loop spans 13 amino acids. The germline gives CDR1 SGHNT, CDR2 YENEEA. V gave up 3 bases and J gave up 6 bases; unmatched junction bases: 0. The CDR3, as DNA: TGTGCCAGCAGCTTGCGGGGGGGCAATGAGCAGTTCTTC. As protein: CASSLRGGNEQFF.

V gene TRBV19 combines with J gene TRBJ2-1; maybe TRBD2 (6 bases). Trimming took off 5 bases at V and 1 base at J, with 12 bases between the two ends. This CDR3 contains 15 residues. Per the germline V gene, CDR1 is LNHDA and CDR2 is SQIVND (reference sequence). The CDR3 protein is CASSLPGTSYNEQFF. CDR3 DNA: TGTGCCAGTAGTCTCCCTGGGACTTCCTACAATGAGCAGTTCTTC. Together with reference TRBV19 and TRBJ2-1, the CDR3 gives the full variable domain: DGGITQSPKYLFRKEGQNVTLSCEQNLNHDAMYWYRQDPGQGLRLIYYSQIVNDFQKGDIAEGYSVSREKKESFPLTVTSAQKNPTAFYLCASSLPGTSYNEQFFGPGTRLTVL.

V usage is TRBV5-4 and J usage is TRBJ2-4, with TRBD2 matching over 7 bases. CDR1 and CDR2 (germline): SGHNT, YYREEE (reference sequence). This CDR3 comprises 18 residues. J lost 0 bases, V lost 0 bases, and 9 bases had no gene match. CDR3 residues: CASSLGGPSGIAKNIQYF. The CDR3 DNA sequence: TGTGCCAGCAGCTTGGGGGGACCAAGCGGGATAGCCAAAAACATTCAGTACTTC.

V and J are TRBV28 and TRBJ1-2, with D perhaps TRBD1 (5 bases). V was shortened by 5 bases and J by 8 bases, with 12 bases between the two germline ends. Germline CDR1 reads MDHEN; CDR2 reads SYDVKM. The CDR3 runs 12 residues. As DNA, the CDR3 is TGTGCCAGCAGTCCTTGGGGCCAGGGCTACACCTTC. This codes for CASSPWGQGYTF.

V usage is TRBV18 and J usage is TRBJ2-7; 8 positions match TRBD2. Looked up from germline, CDR1 is KGHSH and CDR2 is LQKENI. V shed 5 bases and J 4 bases; nucleotides not matched to a gene: 10. This CDR3 has 15 residues. The CDR3 spells CASSGSRAGVYEQYF. In DNA, the CDR3 is TGTGCCAGCTCAGGTTCCCGAGCGGGAGTATACGAGCAGTACTTC.

V and J are TRBV6-1 and TRBJ2-5, with 7 nucleotides matching TRBD2. This CDR3 contains 14 residues. The V segment lost 4 bases and the J segment 1 base; nucleotides outside the gene matches: 3. The V gene's germline CDR1 is MNHNS and CDR2 SASEGT. CDR3 DNA sequence: TGTGCCAGCAGTGCAACTAGCGCCCAAGAGACCCAGTACTTC. Protein sequence: CASSATSAQETQYF.

CDR3 sequence (DNA): TGTGCCACCAGCAGATCCGCGATAAGAGGGACAGGAGGGTTTCAGCCCCAGCATTTT. Translation gives CATSRSAIRGTGGFQPQHF. V gene TRBV15 combines with J gene TRBJ1-5; 8 nucleotides match TRBD1. V was clipped by 2 bases and J by 6 bases; unmatched bases: 18. CDR3 length: 19 residues. Looked up from germline, CDR1 is LNHNV and CDR2 is YYDKDF (reference sequence).

This clone was observed a handful of times. The chain recombines TRBV7-2 with TRBJ2-7; D gene uncertain. There are 16 residues in the CDR3. V lost 5 bases and J lost 2, with 19 bases in between. Germline V gene sequence: CDR1 SGHTA, CDR2 FQGNSA. CDR3 nucleotide sequence: TGTGCCAGCAGCCCCCTCCCGTGGCGGTTGGCCTACGAGCAGTACTTC. Encoded protein: CASSPLPWRLAYEQYF.

The V and J genes are TRBV5-6 and TRBJ1-2; TRBD1 might be the D (6 bases). The CDR3 runs 14 residues. CDR1 and CDR2 (germline): SGHDT, YYEEEE. The V end lost 2 bases, the J end lost 6 bases, and 14 bases lay between the germline ends. The CDR3 here is CASSLITGINGYTF. For the CDR3, the DNA is TGTGCCAGCAGCTTAATAACAGGGATAAATGGCTACACCTTC.

The chain joins TRBV11-2 to TRBJ1-5, with D unresolved. Germline assignment: CDR1 SGHAT and CDR2 FQNNGV. The V and J ends lost 0 bases and 7 bases respectively, with 7 bases between them. The CDR3 totals 13 residues. This chain's CDR3 is CASSLELQQPQHF. In DNA form, the CDR3 reads TGTGCCAGCAGCTTAGAACTTCAACAGCCCCAGCATTTT.